This TCR beta chain derives from a study of technical replicates of blood from a handful of donors. This clone was observed a single time. Here immunoSEQ multiplex PCR was the method, and the copy in TCRdb shows in-frame clones only, minus some. The sample shows 76,000 or so clones, approximately 86% of them seen only once. V gave up 1 base and J gave up 5 bases, with 5 bases separating them. The CDR3 consists of 11 residues. From germline, CDR1 is GTSNPN and CDR2 SVGIG (reference sequence). The receptor's source is a human donor in good health. Some clones in this sample may be carry-over from other donors' samples. Sequencing was carried out using PBMCs. This chain joins TRBV30 and TRBJ1-2, with D maybe TRBD1 (5 bases). CDR3 in amino acids: CAWSAGYGYTF. The CDR3 DNA reads as TGTGCCTGGAGTGCAGGGTATGGCTACACCTTC.